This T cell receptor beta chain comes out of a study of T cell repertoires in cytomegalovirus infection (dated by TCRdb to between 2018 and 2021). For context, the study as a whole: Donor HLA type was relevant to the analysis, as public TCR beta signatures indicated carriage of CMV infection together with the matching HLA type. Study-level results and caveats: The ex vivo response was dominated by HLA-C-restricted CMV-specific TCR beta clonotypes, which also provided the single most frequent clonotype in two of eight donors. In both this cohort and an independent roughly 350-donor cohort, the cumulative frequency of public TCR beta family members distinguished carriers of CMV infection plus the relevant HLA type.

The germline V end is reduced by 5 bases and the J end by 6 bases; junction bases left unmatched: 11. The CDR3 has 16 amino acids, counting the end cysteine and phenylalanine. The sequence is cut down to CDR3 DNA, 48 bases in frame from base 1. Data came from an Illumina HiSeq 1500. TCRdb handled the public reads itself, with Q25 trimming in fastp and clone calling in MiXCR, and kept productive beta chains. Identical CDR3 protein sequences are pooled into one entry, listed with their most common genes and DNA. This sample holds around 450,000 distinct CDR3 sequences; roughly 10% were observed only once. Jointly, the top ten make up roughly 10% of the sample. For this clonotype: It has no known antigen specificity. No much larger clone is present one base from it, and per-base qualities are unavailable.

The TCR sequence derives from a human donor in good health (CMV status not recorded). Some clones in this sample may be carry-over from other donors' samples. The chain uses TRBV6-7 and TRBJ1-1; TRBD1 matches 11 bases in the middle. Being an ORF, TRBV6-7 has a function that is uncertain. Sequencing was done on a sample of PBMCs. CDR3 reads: CASSNDGQGAVPEAFF. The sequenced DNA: TGTGCCAGCAGTAACGACGGACAGGGGGCTGTCCCTGAAGCTTTCTTT.